These 3 T cell receptor beta chains share one sample of origin, sequenced in a study of T cell repertoires in cytomegalovirus infection. TCRdb re-analysed the reads in MiXCR, keeping a single row per CDR3 protein. The data contain approximately 130,000 distinct CDR3 sequences, roughly 9% of them seen just once; the ten biggest clones take up about 9.5%. Sequencing used PBMCs. Receptors originate from a human donor in good health (CMV status not recorded). Some clones in this sample may be carry-over from other donors' samples.

This clonotype was detected ten times or more. The rearrangement links TRBV7-2 to TRBJ2-5; D gene uncertain. Germline V gene data show CDR1 as SGHTA and CDR2 as FQGNSA. The germline V and J ends were trimmed by 2 bases and 5 bases, with 9 bases remaining between them. CDR3 size: 13 residues. CDR3 nucleotides: TGTGCCAGCAGCTTATTTGGTGGGGAGACCCAGTACTTC. Its protein is CASSLFGGETQYF.

This clonotype was seen at least ten times. The rearrangement uses TRBV7-9 and TRBJ2-7; no reliable D call. Germline V gives CDR1 SEHNR, CDR2 FQNEAQ (reference sequence). The CDR3 consists of 13 residues. V was clipped by 5 bases and J by 0 bases, with 8 bases between them. CDR3 amino acids: CASSAELSYEQYF. CDR3 in DNA: TGTGCCAGCAGCGCGGAGCTCTCCTACGAGCAGTACTTC. The full variable domain, rest sourced from reference TRBV7-9 and TRBJ2-7, is DTGVSQNPRHKITKRGQNVTFRCDPISEHNRLYWYRQTLGQGPEFLTYFQNEAQLEKSRLLSDRFSAERPKGSFSTLEIQRTEQGDSAMYLCASSAELSYEQYFGPGTRLTVT.

Concerning this clonotype itself: Sequence at one end of the junction differs from germline and may be a read error. This sequence joins TRBV5-1 and TRBJ2-1; 13 nucleotides match TRBD2. Germline V gene sequence: CDR1 SGHRS, CDR2 YFSETQ. This CDR3 comprises 17 residues. In DNA form, the CDR3 reads TGCGCCAGCAGCTTGTCCCTAACTAGCGGGGGGGCCGATGAGCCGTTCTTC. This gives the protein CASSLSLTSGGADEPFF.